The subject of this entry is one T cell receptor beta chain. Attached unique molecular identifiers marked individual cDNA molecules. TCRdb processed the 5' RACE reads anew with MiXCR; each CDR3 protein has one entry. This table holds 71,000 or so distinct CDR3 sequences, roughly 15% found once. These data originate in a study of early T cells in non-severe SARS-CoV-2 infection. Study summary: The study sequenced bulk RNA from unsorted whole blood, with chains unpaired.

CDR3 size: 13 residues. V gave up 4 bases and J gave up 10 bases; unmatched junction bases: 6. What was sequenced was whole blood. The chain combines TRBV12-3 or TRBV12-4 with TRBJ2-1; 8 bases are shared with TRBD1. This clonotype was sampled from an adult who was a healthcare worker with PCR-confirmed SARS-CoV-2 infection or an uninfected control (not recorded which). The CDR3 coding sequence is TGTGCCAGCAGTTGGACAGGGATTGACGAGCAGTTCTTC. Protein sequence: CASSWTGIDEQFF.